The clone carrying this T cell receptor beta chain was seen many times. Its specificity is unknown. The template for each sample was 550 to 700 ng of genomic DNA, which had been extracted from bulk tumor tissue. Several biopsies per primary tumor were taken during surgery, spaced as far apart as possible. These patients got curative surgery after being newly diagnosed with untreated non-small cell lung cancer. This record comes from a study of immune heterogeneity within non-small cell lung tumors. Multiplex PCR amplified TCR beta CDR3 with 32 V and 13 J primers. One entry per CDR3 protein results from TCRdb running MiXCR on the multiplex PCR reads. The sample lists 20,000 to 25,000 distinct CDR3 sequences; less than 35% were seen once. Findings and limits, study-wide: The high-frequency T-cell receptor beta clonotypes mostly did not match up between individual patients.

In germline, CDR1 is MNHEY, CDR2 SMNVEV (reference sequence). V dropped 6 bases and J dropped 8 bases, with 10 bases sitting between them. This CDR3 is built from 11 residues. Sequenced material: lung tumor tissue. This receptor was taken from a man in his forties with non-small cell lung cancer. The chain recombines TRBV27 with TRBJ1-1; no firm D call. CDR3 coding DNA: TGTGCCAGCAGAAGTGGTAGGGAAGCTTTCTTT. Translating it yields CASRSGREAFF.